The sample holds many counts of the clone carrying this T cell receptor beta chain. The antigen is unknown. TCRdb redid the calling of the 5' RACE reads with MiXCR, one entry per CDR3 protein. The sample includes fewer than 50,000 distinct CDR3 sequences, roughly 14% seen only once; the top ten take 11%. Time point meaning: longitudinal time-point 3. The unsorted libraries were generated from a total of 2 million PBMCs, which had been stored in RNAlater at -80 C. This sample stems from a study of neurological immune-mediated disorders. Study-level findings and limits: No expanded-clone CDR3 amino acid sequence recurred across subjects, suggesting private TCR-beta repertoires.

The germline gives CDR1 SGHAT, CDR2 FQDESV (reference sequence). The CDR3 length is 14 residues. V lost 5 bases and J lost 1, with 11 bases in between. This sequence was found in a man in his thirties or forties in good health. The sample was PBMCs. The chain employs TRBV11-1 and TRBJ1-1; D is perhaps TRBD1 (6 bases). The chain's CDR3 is CASSLGQQNTEAFF. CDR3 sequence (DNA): TGTGCCAGCAGCCTCGGACAGCAGAACACTGAAGCTTTCTTT.